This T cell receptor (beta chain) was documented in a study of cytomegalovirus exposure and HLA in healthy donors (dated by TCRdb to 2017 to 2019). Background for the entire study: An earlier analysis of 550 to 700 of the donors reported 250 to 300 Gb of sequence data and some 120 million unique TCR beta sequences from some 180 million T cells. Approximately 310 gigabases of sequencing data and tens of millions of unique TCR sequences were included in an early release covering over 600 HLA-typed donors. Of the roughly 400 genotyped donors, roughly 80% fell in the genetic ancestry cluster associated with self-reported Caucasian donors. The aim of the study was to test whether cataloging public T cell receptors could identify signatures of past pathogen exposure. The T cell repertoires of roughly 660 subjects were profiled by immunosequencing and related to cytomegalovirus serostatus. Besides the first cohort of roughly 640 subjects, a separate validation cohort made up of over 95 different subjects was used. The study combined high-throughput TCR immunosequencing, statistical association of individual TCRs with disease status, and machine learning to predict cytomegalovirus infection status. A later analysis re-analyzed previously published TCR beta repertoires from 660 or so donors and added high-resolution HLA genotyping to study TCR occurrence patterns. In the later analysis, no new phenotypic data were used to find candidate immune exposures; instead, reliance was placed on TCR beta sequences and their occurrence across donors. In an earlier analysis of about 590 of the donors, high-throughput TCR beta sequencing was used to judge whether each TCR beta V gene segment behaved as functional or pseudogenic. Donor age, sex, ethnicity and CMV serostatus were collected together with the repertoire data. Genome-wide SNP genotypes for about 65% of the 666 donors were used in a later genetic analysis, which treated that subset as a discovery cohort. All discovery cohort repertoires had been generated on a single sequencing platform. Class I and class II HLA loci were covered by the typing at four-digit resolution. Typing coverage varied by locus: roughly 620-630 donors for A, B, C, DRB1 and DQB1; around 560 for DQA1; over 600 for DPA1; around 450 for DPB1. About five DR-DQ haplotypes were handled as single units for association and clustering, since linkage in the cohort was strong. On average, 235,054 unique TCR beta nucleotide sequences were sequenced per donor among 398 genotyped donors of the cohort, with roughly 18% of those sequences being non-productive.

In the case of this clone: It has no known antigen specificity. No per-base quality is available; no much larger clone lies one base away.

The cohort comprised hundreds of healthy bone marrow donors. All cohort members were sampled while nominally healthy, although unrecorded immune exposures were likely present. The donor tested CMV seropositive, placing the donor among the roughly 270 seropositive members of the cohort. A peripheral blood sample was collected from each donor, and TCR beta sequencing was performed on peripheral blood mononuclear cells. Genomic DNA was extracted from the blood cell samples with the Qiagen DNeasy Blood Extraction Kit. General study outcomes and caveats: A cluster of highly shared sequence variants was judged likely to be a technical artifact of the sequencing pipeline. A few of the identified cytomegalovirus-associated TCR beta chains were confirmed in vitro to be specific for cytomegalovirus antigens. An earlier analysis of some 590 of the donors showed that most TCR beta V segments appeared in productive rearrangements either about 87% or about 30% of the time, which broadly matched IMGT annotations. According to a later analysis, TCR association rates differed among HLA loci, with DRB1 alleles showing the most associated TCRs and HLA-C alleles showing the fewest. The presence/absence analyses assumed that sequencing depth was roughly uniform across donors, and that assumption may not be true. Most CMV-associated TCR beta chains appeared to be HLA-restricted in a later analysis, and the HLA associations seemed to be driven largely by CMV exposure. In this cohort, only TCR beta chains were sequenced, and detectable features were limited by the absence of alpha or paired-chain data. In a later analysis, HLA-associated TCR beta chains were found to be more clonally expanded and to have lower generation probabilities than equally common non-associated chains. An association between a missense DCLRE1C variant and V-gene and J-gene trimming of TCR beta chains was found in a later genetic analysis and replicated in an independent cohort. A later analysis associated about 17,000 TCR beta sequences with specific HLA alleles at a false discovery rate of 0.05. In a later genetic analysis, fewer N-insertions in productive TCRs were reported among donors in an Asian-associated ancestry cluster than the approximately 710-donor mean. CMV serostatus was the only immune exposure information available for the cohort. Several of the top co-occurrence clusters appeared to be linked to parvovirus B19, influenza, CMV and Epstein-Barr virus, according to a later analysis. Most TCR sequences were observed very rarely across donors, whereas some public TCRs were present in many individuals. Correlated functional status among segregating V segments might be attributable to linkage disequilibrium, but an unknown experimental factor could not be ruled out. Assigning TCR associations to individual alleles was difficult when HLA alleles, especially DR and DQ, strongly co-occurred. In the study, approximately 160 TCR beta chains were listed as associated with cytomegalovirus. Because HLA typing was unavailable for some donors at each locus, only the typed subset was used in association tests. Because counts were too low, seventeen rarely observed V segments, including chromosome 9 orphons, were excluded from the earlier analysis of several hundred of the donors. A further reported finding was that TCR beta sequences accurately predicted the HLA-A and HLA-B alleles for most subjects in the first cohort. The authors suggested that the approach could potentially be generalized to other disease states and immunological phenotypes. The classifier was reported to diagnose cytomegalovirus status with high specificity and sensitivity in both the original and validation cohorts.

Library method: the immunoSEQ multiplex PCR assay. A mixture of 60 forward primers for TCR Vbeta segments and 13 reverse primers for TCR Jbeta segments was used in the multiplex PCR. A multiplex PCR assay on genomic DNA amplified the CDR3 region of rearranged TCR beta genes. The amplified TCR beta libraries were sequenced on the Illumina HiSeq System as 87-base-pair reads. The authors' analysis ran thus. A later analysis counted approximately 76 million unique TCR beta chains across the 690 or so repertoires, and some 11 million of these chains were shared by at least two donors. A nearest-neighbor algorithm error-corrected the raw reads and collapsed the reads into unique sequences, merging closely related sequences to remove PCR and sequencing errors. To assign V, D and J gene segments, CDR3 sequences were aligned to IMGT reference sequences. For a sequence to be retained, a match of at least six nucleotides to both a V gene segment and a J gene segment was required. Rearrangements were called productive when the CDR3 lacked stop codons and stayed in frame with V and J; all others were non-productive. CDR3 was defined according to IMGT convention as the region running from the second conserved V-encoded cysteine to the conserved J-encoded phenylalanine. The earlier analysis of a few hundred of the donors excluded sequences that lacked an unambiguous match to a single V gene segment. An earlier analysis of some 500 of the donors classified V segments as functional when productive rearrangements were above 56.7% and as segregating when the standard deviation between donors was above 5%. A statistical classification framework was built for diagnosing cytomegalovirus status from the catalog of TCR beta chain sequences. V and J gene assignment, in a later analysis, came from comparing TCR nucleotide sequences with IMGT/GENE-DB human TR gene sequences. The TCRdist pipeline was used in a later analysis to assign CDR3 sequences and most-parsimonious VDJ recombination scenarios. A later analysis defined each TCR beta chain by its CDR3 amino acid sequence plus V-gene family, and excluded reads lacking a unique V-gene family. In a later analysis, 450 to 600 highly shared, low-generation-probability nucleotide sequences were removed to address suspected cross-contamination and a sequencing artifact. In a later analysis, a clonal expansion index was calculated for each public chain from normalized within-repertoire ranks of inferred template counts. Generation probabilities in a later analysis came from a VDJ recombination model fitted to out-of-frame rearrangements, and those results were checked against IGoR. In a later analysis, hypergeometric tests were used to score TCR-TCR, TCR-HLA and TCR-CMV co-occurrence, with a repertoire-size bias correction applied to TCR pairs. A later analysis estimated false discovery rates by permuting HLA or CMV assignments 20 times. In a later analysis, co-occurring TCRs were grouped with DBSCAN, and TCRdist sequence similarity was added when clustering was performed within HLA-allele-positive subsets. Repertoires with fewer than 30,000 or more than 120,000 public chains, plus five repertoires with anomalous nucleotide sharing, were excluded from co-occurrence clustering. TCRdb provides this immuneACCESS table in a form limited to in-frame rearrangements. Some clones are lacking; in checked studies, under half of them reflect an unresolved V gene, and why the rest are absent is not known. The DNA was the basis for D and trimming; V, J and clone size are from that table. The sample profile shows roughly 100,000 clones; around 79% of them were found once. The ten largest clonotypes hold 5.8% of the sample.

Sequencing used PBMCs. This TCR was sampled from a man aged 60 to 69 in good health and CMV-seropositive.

The bases read TGTGCCAGCAGCCTAAGACAAGTGAACATTCAGTACTTC. Its protein reads: CASSLRQVNIQYF. The chain was built from TRBV7-8 and TRBJ2-4; the D gene is unclear. The germline V gene yields SGHVS for CDR1 and FQNEAQ for CDR2. Its CDR3 holds 13 amino acids, cysteine through phenylalanine. Left in the record is the CDR3 DNA by itself, 39 bases read in frame from the first base. The V and J ends are trimmed by 5 bases and 7 bases, leaving 12 bases between them.